This T cell receptor (beta chain) was retrieved from a study of T cells in localized non-small cell lung cancer. Notes on the study in general: For the top 100 tumor clones, a median about 50 also appeared in adjacent lung. Uninvolved adjacent lung had the highest recorded T cell clonality, with tumor below it. Since sequencing was restricted to only one region of the tumor, intratumor heterogeneity remains a possibility. A denser population of T cells in blood accompanied longer overall survival.

Here immunoSEQ multiplex PCR was the method, and the copy in TCRdb shows in-frame clones only, minus some. The table lists fewer than 50,000 clones, about 83% of them singletons. Note on this clone: Its antigen is as yet unknown.

The clonotype was recovered from a man aged 40 to 70 with stage II lung adenocarcinoma. Here the sequenced sample was PBMCs, taken before any cancer treatment.

The CDR3 DNA follows: TGTGCCAGCTCACGGGAGCAAGAGACCCAGTACTTC. Its protein is CASSREQETQYF. V is TRBV18 and J is TRBJ2-5; a weak D match, TRBD2 (5 bases). The germline gives CDR1 KGHSH, CDR2 LQKENI. The CDR3 consists of 12 residues. Trimming took off 4 bases at V and 2 bases at J, with 5 bases between the two ends.